This T cell receptor (beta chain) was found in a study of blood T cell repertoires in COVID-19. Here immunoSEQ multiplex PCR was the method, and the copy in TCRdb shows in-frame clones only, minus some. The sample lists roughly 380,000 clones, about nine tenths occurring once. Sequenced material: peripheral blood. The receptor comes from a woman in her thirties or forties with COVID-19, enrolled during active disease.

CDR3 DNA: TGTGCCAGCAGCCACAGGGGGGGCACTGAAGCTTTCTTT. Translating gives CASSHRGGTEAFF. This chain links TRBV6-6 with TRBJ1-1; 8 nucleotides line up with TRBD1. Germline-derived CDR1 and CDR2 are MNHNY and SVGAGI (reference sequence). The CDR3 is 13 amino acids. The V and J ends lost 6 bases and 4 bases, in that order; junction bases with no gene match: 4.